The rows below give T cell receptor beta chains drawn from one sample of a study of spatial heterogeneity in lung cancer. Each CDR3 protein gets one entry after TCRdb re-called the 5' RACE reads with MiXCR. Here the sample spans about 11,000 distinct CDR3 sequences, around 3.4% being singletons. Sequences were derived from PBMCs, sampled at surgery. The receptor set was obtained from a female donor with early-stage non-small cell lung cancer. CDR3s leave out the opening cysteine and the closing phenylalanine or tryptophan. D genes are given only for firm matches. For some rows the clone size is stated as once, few or many, or as a class when expanded; others skip it.

v_call: TRBV20-1
j_call: TRBJ1-1
d_call: -
clone_size: many
cdr3_aa: SASRGVYDTEAF

v_call: TRBV7-2
j_call: TRBJ1-1
d_call: -
clone_size: many
cdr3_aa: ASSPRDMEAF

v_call: TRBV20-1
j_call: TRBJ2-7
d_call: TRBD2
clone_size: -
cdr3_aa: SARQPGLASHEQY

v_call: TRBV6-6
j_call: TRBJ1-4
d_call: TRBD1
clone_size: many
cdr3_aa: ASSYSPGQGFATNEKLF

v_call: TRBV20-1
j_call: TRBJ1-2
d_call: -
clone_size: many
cdr3_aa: SARDPGGQVGGYT

v_call: TRBV29-1
j_call: TRBJ2-7
d_call: TRBD1
clone_size: many
cdr3_aa: SVTRDRVDEQY

v_call: TRBV6-1
j_call: TRBJ2-1
d_call: -
clone_size: many
cdr3_aa: ASSVTNTMEQF

v_call: TRBV2
j_call: TRBJ2-7
d_call: -
clone_size: -
cdr3_aa: ASRSAGSYEQY

v_call: TRBV29-1
j_call: TRBJ1-3
d_call: TRBD1
clone_size: many
cdr3_aa: SFQTGTGNTIY

v_call: TRBV4-3
j_call: TRBJ2-6
d_call: -
clone_size: many
cdr3_aa: ASSQSPRISGANVLT

v_call: TRBV18
j_call: TRBJ2-3
d_call: -
clone_size: few
cdr3_aa: ASSPPSSEAQY

v_call: TRBV3-1
j_call: TRBJ2-3
d_call: TRBD2
clone_size: -
cdr3_aa: ASSQDPGLATDTQY

v_call: TRBV21-1
j_call: TRBJ2-5
d_call: -
clone_size: many
cdr3_aa: ASSKGAGTSGKQETQY

v_call: TRBV29-1
j_call: TRBJ2-2
d_call: TRBD1
clone_size: many
cdr3_aa: SVESGQGAGELF

v_call: TRBV5-4
j_call: TRBJ2-7
d_call: -
clone_size: -
cdr3_aa: ASSSPVTYEQY

v_call: TRBV4-1
j_call: TRBJ2-5
d_call: -
clone_size: -
cdr3_aa: ASSQDGAGPLETQY

v_call: TRBV6-1
j_call: TRBJ2-1
d_call: -
clone_size: many
cdr3_aa: ASSDGLAI